The TCR beta chain under discussion was sequenced for a study of T-cell memory formation after mild COVID-19 (dated by TCRdb to about 2021). In terms of the full investigation: TCR sequence clusters from the two donors were largely donor specific. In a couple of donors, T-cell clones that expanded and contracted after mild COVID-19 were followed by sequencing TCRalpha and TCRbeta repertoires longitudinally. Two young, previously healthy adult volunteers, one female and one male, were included in the cohort. Points the paper makes about the study in general: Whether the second-wave clones peaking on day 37 were SARS-CoV-2 specific was not confirmed. Some responding clones were detected in pre-infection memory, which suggested that pre-existing cross-reactive memory T cells had joined the SARS-CoV-2 response. Only two mild cases were covered by the study, and larger cohorts that include severe cases with pre-infection samples were considered necessary. Balanced CD4/CD8 phenotypes were observed for clones contracting from day 15 to 85, whereas a bias towards CD4+ was observed for a second wave of clones expanding from day 15 to 37. Contracting CD4+ clones appeared mostly in the CM and EM memory subsets, whereas CD8+ clones were enriched in EMRA.

PBMCs were isolated by Ficoll-Paque density gradient centrifugation. With respect to this clonotype: It has no known antigen specificity. It has no much larger one-base neighbor in the sample; base qualities were not kept.

The instrument given in TCRdb is Illumina NovaSeq 6000. Using 5'RACE with constant-segment primers, TCRalpha and TCRbeta cDNA libraries were constructed, with sample barcodes and unique molecular identifiers added in the process. Trizol reagent was used to extract RNA from every sample. The libraries were amplified in two PCR steps, and the second step added a second sample barcode and Illumina TruSeq adapters. Sequencing of the libraries was done on an Illumina NovaSeq, producing 2 x 150 bp paired-end reads. The authors processed their data as follows. Reads were demultiplexed and collapsed into UMI-guided consensus sequences with migec v1.2.7. Using mixcr v2.1.11, UMI consensuses were aligned to TRA and TRB V and J templates and then assembled into clonotypes. A clonotype was counted as expanded or contracted only when both edgeR and NoisET called the clonotype significant, with the noise models trained on biological replicates. For edgeR calls, a false discovery rate-adjusted p below 0.01 and a log2 fold-change threshold of 1 were applied. As an exploratory analysis of dynamics, max-normalized trajectories of the 1000 most abundant clonotypes were examined by PCA with hierarchical clustering. The CD4 or CD8 phenotype of responding clones was assigned using the separately sequenced CD4+ and CD8+ repertoires. TCRdb redid the processing of the public reads, applying fastp at Q25 and MiXCR, and retained in-frame beta chains. Duplicate CDR3 protein sequences are folded into a single record with the most common DNA and genes. TCRdb, rather than the study authors, made the V and J calls. The sample table lists around 90,000 distinct CDR3 sequences, less than 15% of them with a count of one. The top ten constitute around two fifths of the sample.

Sequenced sample: PBMCs or a T cell subset sorted from them (not recorded which). The TCR sequence derives from a man younger than 30 who had mild COVID-19 (a few samples of this study predate the infection). The sample titles of this study are shuffled in the database, so cell type and time point are left out; the donor was told from shared clones.

The CDR3: CASSYALGAGELFF. The DNA sequence is as follows: TGTGCCAGCAGTTACGCCTTGGGGGCCGGGGAGCTGTTTTTT. This receptor chain uses TRBV6-6 and TRBJ2-2, with the D call tentatively TRBD1 or TRBD2, each fitting 5 bases. Counted from cysteine to phenylalanine, this CDR3 has 14 amino acids. Only CDR3 DNA remains: 42 bases, in frame from the first base. The germline V gene (reference sequence) provides CDR1 MNHNY and CDR2 SVGAGI. V lost 2 bases and J lost 6 bases; the stretch between them is 10 bases long.